The 17 T cell receptor beta chains below were found in one sample sequenced in a study of blood T cell repertoires in COVID-19. Libraries were prepared by immunoSEQ multiplex PCR; TCRdb keeps only in-frame clonotypes and omits some of them. In the table there are approximately 300,000 clones, roughly 90% of which are singletons. What was sequenced was peripheral blood. The receptors were gathered from a young woman with COVID-19, enrolled during active disease.

This sequence joins TRBV19 and TRBJ1-4; the match to TRBD1 covers 7 bases. The CDR3 is 13 residues long. Germline V gene sequence: CDR1 LNHDA, CDR2 SQIVND (reference sequence). With 4 bases clipped from V and 7 bases from J, the junction kept 3 bases outside the gene matches. CDR3 DNA: TGTGCCAGTAGTAGACAGGGTGGTGAAAAACTGTTTTTT. It specifies CASSRQGGEKLFF.

The J gene is TRBJ1-2, the V gene TRBV12-3 or TRBV12-4, with D possibly matching TRBD1 (5 bases). Trimming removed 6 bases at V and 3 bases at J, with 11 bases between. The CDR3 spans 13 residues. CDR3 sequence (DNA): TGTGCCAGCAGCCTTAAGACAGACTATGGCTACACCTTC. It encodes CASSLKTDYGYTF.

J is TRBJ2-7 and V is TRBV5-4; D remains unclear. This CDR3 is built from 13 residues. The V end was cut by 0 bases, the J end by 2 bases, with 6 bases between. Looked up from germline, CDR1 is SGHNT and CDR2 is YYREEE (reference sequence). The CDR3 DNA follows: TGTGCCAGCAGCTTGGACGGTACCTACGAGCAGTACTTC. Protein sequence: CASSLDGTYEQYF.

The V gene is TRBV19, the J gene TRBJ1-5; TRBD1 matches at 9 bases. The CDR3 is 14 amino acids. Germline V gene lookup returns CDR1 LNHDA and CDR2 SQIVND (reference sequence). With V trimmed by 7 bases and J by 5 bases, 6 bases remained unmatched. The DNA for the CDR3 is TGTGCCAGTACCAACAGGGGGCGCGATCAGCCCCAGCATTTT. Its protein is CASTNRGRDQPQHF. Full variable domain (missing parts from reference TRBV19 and TRBJ1-5): DGGITQSPKYLFRKEGQNVTLSCEQNLNHDAMYWYRQDPGQGLRLIYYSQIVNDFQKGDIAEGYSVSREKKESFPLTVTSAQKNPTAFYLCASTNRGRDQPQHFGDGTRLSIL.

V gene TRBV2 combines with J gene TRBJ1-3; the D gene is possibly TRBD1 (6 bases). The V gene lost 4 bases and the J gene lost 2 bases, with 6 bases spanning the gap. Germline V gene sequence: CDR1 SNHLY, CDR2 FYNNEI. The CDR3 runs 13 residues. In nucleotides, the CDR3 is TGTGCCAGCAGTGGGACAGCTGGAAACACCATATATTTT. Protein: CASSGTAGNTIYF.

The V gene is TRBV3-1 (or the pseudogene TRBV3-2), the J gene TRBJ2-7; no definite D call. V shed 0 bases and J shed 3 bases, with 9 bases lying between them. From germline, CDR1 is LGHDT and CDR2 YNNKEL (reference sequence). This CDR3 has 14 residues. As DNA, the CDR3 is TGTGCCAGCAGCCAAGATGATAGTCGCTACGAGCAGTACTTC. Translation: CASSQDDSRYEQYF.

This chain uses TRBV2 with TRBJ2-7; a weak D match, TRBD2 (6 bases). The CDR3 extends over 13 amino acids. V lost 3 bases, J lost 0 bases, and 6 bases lay in between. The germline gives CDR1 SNHLY, CDR2 FYNNEI. CDR3 DNA: TGTGCCAGCAGTGAGGACTACTCCTACGAGCAGTACTTC. Translated, it gives CASSEDYSYEQYF.

This clone was counted a few times. The rearrangement links TRBV4-1 to TRBJ1-4; weak D call: TRBD1 (5 bases). Per germline, CDR1 MGHRA and CDR2 YSYEKL. With 0 bases removed from V and 3 bases from J, the gap between germline ends came to 11 bases. CDR3 size: 16 residues. CDR3 coding DNA: TGCGCCAGCAGCCAAGAGGCCGGGACTTCTAATGAAAAACTGTTTTTT. This encodes CASSQEAGTSNEKLFF.

This rearrangement joins TRBV7-9 to TRBJ2-7; the match to TRBD2 covers 8 bases. The CDR3 runs 16 residues. Germline loops: CDR1 SEHNR, CDR2 FQNEAQ (reference sequence). Trimming took 5 bases from V and 4 from J; bases not matched to a gene: 13. In DNA, the CDR3 is TGTGCCAGCAGCCCAGATAGCGGGGCAATTCCGTACGAGCAGTACTTC. Translation gives CASSPDSGAIPYEQYF.

The rearrangement uses TRBV29-1 and TRBJ2-3; maybe TRBD2 (6 bases). V was shortened by 2 bases and J by 4 bases, with 7 bases between the two germline ends. Per the germline V gene, CDR1 is SQVTM and CDR2 is ANQGSEA. The CDR3 contains 12 residues. DNA of the CDR3: TGCAGCGTTGAACCGGGGGCAGATACGCAGTATTTT. Translating gives CSVEPGADTQYF.

J is TRBJ2-7 and V is TRBV27, with D maybe TRBD1 (6 bases). The CDR3 is 13 residues long. V lost 6 bases and J 4 bases, leaving 13 bases between the germline ends. Germline loops: CDR1 MNHEY, CDR2 SMNVEV (reference sequence). CDR3 sequence: CASRPLQGYEQYF. The CDR3 DNA reads as TGTGCCAGCAGACCCCTCCAGGGGTACGAGCAGTACTTC.

The chain combines TRBV5-1 with TRBJ2-1; TRBD1 is a possible D gene (5 bases). Trimming cost V 4 bases and J 7 bases, with 15 bases left between them. This CDR3 comprises 14 residues. The germline V gene encodes CDR1 SGHRS and CDR2 YFSETQ. CDR3 loop: CASSPGPPGNEQFF. In nucleotides, the CDR3 is TGCGCCAGCAGCCCGGGCCCCCCAGGGAATGAGCAGTTCTTC.

V is TRBV2 and J is TRBJ2-5; 9 nucleotides line up with TRBD2. Germline V gene lookup returns CDR1 SNHLY and CDR2 FYNNEI. The CDR3 is made up of 15 amino acids. Germline trimming cut 5 bases from V and 3 bases from J; bases unmatched to any gene: 7. The CDR3 region has the DNA TGTGCCAGCAGTCCCCTGGCGGGAGGGAAAGAGACCCAGTACTTC. Its protein is CASSPLAGGKETQYF.

This clone appeared once. The chain employs TRBV5-1 and TRBJ2-7, with 8 bases that match TRBD2. This CDR3 spans 15 amino acids. In germline, CDR1 is SGHRS, CDR2 YFSETQ. J gave up 6 bases and V 0 bases, and 8 bases lay outside the gene matches. The CDR3: CASSLDTGGVGEQYF. The CDR3 DNA follows: TGCGCCAGCAGCTTGGACACGGGAGGGGTTGGCGAGCAGTACTTC.

This clone has only a few counts. The chain uses TRBV10-3 and TRBJ1-4, with 10 bases that match TRBD1. Germline V lookup: CDR1 ENHRY, CDR2 SYGVKD. V was clipped by 0 bases and J by 7 bases; unmatched bases: 5. The CDR3 runs 16 residues. The CDR3 loop reads CAISESGTGEGEKLFF. In DNA form, the CDR3 reads TGTGCCATCAGTGAGTCCGGGACAGGGGAAGGTGAAAAACTGTTTTTT.

The CDR3 DNA is TGCGCCAGCAGCTTAGCTAGCGGGGATACCTACGAGCAGTACTTC. Amino acids: CASSLASGDTYEQYF. The genes are TRBV5-1 and TRBJ2-7, with TRBD2 matching 9 bases. Germline lookup yields CDR1 SGHRS and CDR2 YFSETQ. The CDR3 length is 15 residues. V gave up 2 bases and J gave up 2 bases; unmatched junction bases: 5.

The chain uses TRBV6-6 and TRBJ1-5, with 10 bases matching TRBD1. The germline CDR1 and CDR2 sequences are MNHNY and SVGAGI (reference sequence). This CDR3 contains 15 residues. Unmatched junction bases numbered 12, after V lost 5 bases and J lost 11 bases. In nucleotides, the CDR3 is TGTGCCAGCAGTGGGACAGGGGCCTCTAGTTTGGCCCAGCATTTT. Amino acids: CASSGTGASSLAQHF.